These T cell receptor beta chains were read from a single sample in a study of blood T cells in healthy people across ages. TCRdb reprocessed the 5' RACE reads with MiXCR, giving one entry per CDR3 protein. In the table there are about a million distinct CDR3 sequences, about 51% of which are singletons. Sequenced: blood. The receptors shown here come from an older woman in good health. Each CDR3 is given without its conserved first and last residue. Rows give clone size only sometimes, using once, few, many, or a class for an expanded clone.

v_call clone_size cdr3_aa
TRBV12-3/TRBV12-4 NA ASSMTSGRSDTQY
TRBV12-3/TRBV12-4 NA ASRKSGTRTDTQY
TRBV7-2 NA ASSFGGRGYEQY
TRBV6-2/TRBV6-3 few ASSYSPGAYEQY
TRBV6-6 once ASSFRPTVVTEAF
TRBV19 NA ASSILLDRADTQY
TRBV10-3 NA AISDPRLSSYNEQF
TRBV27 NA ASRGGGEQY
TRBV6-5 few ASSAQVGTDTQY
TRBV6-5 NA ASSPIGGASTEAF
TRBV7-2 NA ASSRMGTSSYEQY
TRBV6-6 few ASSYSDRGGSPLH
TRBV29-1 few SVENRLGGTYEQY
TRBV24-1 once ATSDPPGQGARKQGEQF
TRBV6-5 NA ASSYYAGSTDTQY
TRBV4-2 NA ASSQGQSTNEKLF
TRBV9 few ASSVATRTSGRSTDTQY
TRBV20-1 NA SAPASGSYEQY
TRBV4-1 few ASSQYRGQGYT
TRBV4-2 few ASSPDRGINYEQY
TRBV29-1 NA SGNFFDEQF
TRBV20-1 NA SARDVPAADRRGYT
TRBV2 NA ASSEVKRGLMETQY
TRBV3-1 NA ASSQGGSQGEQY
TRBV7-2 NA ASSLDGPSGGKNIQY
TRBV7-2 few ASSRGAEQY
TRBV6-5 NA ASRHTGSQGETQY
TRBV11-2 NA ASSSDRGPFYEQF
TRBV2 NA ASSEPGPRSDTQY
TRBV7-9 NA ASSLGGALTYEQY
TRBV25-1 few ASSEQLAGQETQY
TRBV15 NA ATSRDPLAGKETQY
TRBV4-2 few ASNLQGQGAADTQY
TRBV4-2 NA ASSQAGQTYYGYT
TRBV29-1 NA SATSRNYEQY
TRBV7-2 NA ASSSRENWIQY
TRBV27 NA ASSSPGGSGSPLH